The 18 T cell receptor beta chains presented below share a single source sample, sequenced in a study of cytomegalovirus exposure and HLA in healthy donors. The PCR ran on 60 Vbeta and 13 Jbeta primers. Clones were sequenced by immunoSEQ multiplex PCR, and TCRdb holds only the in-frame ones, with some missing. The table shows roughly 200,000 clones, with around three quarters occurring only once. The sequenced sample consisted of PBMCs. These receptors were collected from a man aged 35 to 55 in good health and CMV-seronegative.

V usage is TRBV5-6 and J usage is TRBJ2-3; D unclear. V was shortened by 4 bases and J by 7 bases, with 7 bases between the two germline ends. Germline V CDR1 and CDR2: SGHDT, YYEEEE. The CDR3 covers 11 residues. Here the CDR3 reads CASSQANTQYF. CDR3 bases: TGTGCCAGCAGCCAGGCAAATACGCAGTATTTT. Looking up the rest from reference TRBV5-6 and TRBJ2-3 gives the full variable domain: DAGVTQSPTHLIKTRGQQVTLRCSPKSGHDTVSWYQQALGQGPQFIFQYYEEEERQRGNFPDRFSGHQFPNYSSELNVNALLLGDSALYLCASSQANTQYFGPGTRLTVL.

This chain links TRBV2 with TRBJ2-7; D not certain. CDR3 length: 12 residues. V lost 6 bases and J lost 0, with 6 bases in between. Germline loops: CDR1 SNHLY, CDR2 FYNNEI. The CDR3 spells CASSESSYEQYF. In nucleotides, the CDR3 is TGTGCCAGCAGCGAGAGCTCCTACGAGCAGTACTTC.

This clone was seen a single time. CDR3 sequence: CASSAGSAYEQYF. In DNA, the CDR3 is TGTGCCAGCAGTGCCGGTAGCGCCTACGAGCAGTACTTC. The chain recombines TRBV6-5 with TRBJ2-7; perhaps TRBD2 as D (5 bases). Germline values: CDR1 MNHEY, CDR2 SVGAGI. Trimming took 5 bases from V and 2 from J, leaving 10 bases between them. CDR3 length: 13 amino acids.

The table lists this clone with a few counts. The sample has other DNA sequences that encode this CDR3 too. The V gene is TRBV18, the J gene TRBJ2-7; 7 bases line up with TRBD2. Germline loops: CDR1 KGHSH, CDR2 LQKENI. The CDR3 runs to 15 residues. V trimming: 0 bases; J trimming: 2 bases; junction bases outside the gene matches: 4. CDR3: CASSPPGRGPYEQYF. The CDR3 bases are TGTGCCAGCTCACCACCAGGGAGGGGACCCTACGAGCAGTACTTC.

This clone was seen just once. V usage is TRBV5-1 and J usage is TRBJ2-7, with D possibly being TRBD1 (6 bases). The CDR3 sequence is 14 residues long. Germline lookup yields CDR1 SGHRS and CDR2 YFSETQ. V shed 0 bases and J shed 7 bases, with 14 bases lying between them. The CDR3 is CASSLGVGGEEQYF. For the CDR3, the DNA is TGCGCCAGCAGCTTGGGGGTAGGGGGTGAGGAGCAGTACTTC.

The rearrangement links TRBV7-3 to TRBJ1-1, with D perhaps matching TRBD1 (6 bases). Germline V gene sequence: CDR1 SGHTA, CDR2 FQGTGA. Trimming pared 5 bases from V and 5 bases from J, leaving 12 bases between. CDR3 length equals 13 residues. The CDR3 bases are TGTGCCAGCAGCCTAGGGGGTCTAACTGAAGCTTTCTTT. Translated, it gives CASSLGGLTEAFF.

V usage is TRBV11-3 and J usage is TRBJ1-6; TRBD1 might be the D (6 bases). Trimming took 6 bases from V and 6 from J, leaving 12 bases between them. The CDR3 runs to 14 residues. Germline V gives CDR1 SGHNT, CDR2 YENEEA. DNA of the CDR3: TGTGCCAGCAGGTGGGGGGGCACTAATTCACCCCTCCACTTT. Translated, it gives CASRWGGTNSPLHF. Filled out from reference TRBV11-3 and TRBJ1-6, the complete variable domain reads EAGVVQSPRYKIIEKKQPVAFWCNPISGHNTLYWYLQNLGQGPELLIRYENEEAVDDSQLPKDRFSAERLKGVDSTLKIQPAELGDSAVYLCASRWGGTNSPLHFGNGTRLTVT.

This clone was detected only once. The chain couples TRBV7-9 to TRBJ1-2; D unclear. Germline assignment: CDR1 SEHNR and CDR2 FQNEAQ (reference sequence). The CDR3 is made up of 16 amino acids. Trimming took off 5 bases at V and 9 bases at J, with 25 bases between the two ends. The CDR3 is CASSARAGPTVFSYTF. CDR3 coding DNA: TGTGCCAGCAGCGCGAGGGCGGGCCCTACGGTTTTTAGCTACACCTTC.

The chain uses TRBV7-2 and TRBJ1-1, with TRBD1 matching 9 bases. Looked up from germline, CDR1 is SGHTA and CDR2 is FQGNSA. The CDR3 runs 15 residues. V lost 5 bases to trimming and J lost 7 bases; unmatched junction nucleotides: 11. As DNA, the CDR3 is TGTGCCAGCAGCCCCTTACAGGGGGCGTTCAGTGAAGCTTTCTTT. This encodes CASSPLQGAFSEAFF.

The chain combines TRBV19 with TRBJ2-7; D not certain. The CDR3 extends over 11 amino acids. From germline, CDR1 is LNHDA and CDR2 SQIVND (reference sequence). V lost 4 bases and J lost 4, with 5 bases in between. CDR3: CASSNTYEQYF. In DNA, the CDR3 is TGTGCCAGTAGTAACACGTACGAGCAGTACTTC.

This clone has only a few counts. The chain carries TRBV7-3 and TRBJ2-1; no clear D. V was shortened by 1 base and J by 0 bases, with 10 bases between the two germline ends. Germline-derived CDR1 and CDR2 are SGHTA and FQGTGA. CDR3 length: 16 residues. In DNA, the CDR3 is TGTGCCAGCAGCTTAATCGAGCGAATCTCCTACAATGAGCAGTTCTTC. Amino acid sequence: CASSLIERISYNEQFF.

The chain uses TRBV5-4 and TRBJ1-3; D is perhaps TRBD1 (5 bases). Per the germline V gene, CDR1 is SGHNT and CDR2 is YYREEE (reference sequence). V lost 4 bases, J lost 0 bases, and 14 bases lay in between. The CDR3 extends over 16 amino acids. The CDR3 loop reads CASSPRDRVSGNTIYF. CDR3 sequence (DNA): TGTGCCAGCAGCCCTCGTGACAGAGTCTCTGGAAACACCATATATTTT.

The V call is TRBV7-2, the J call TRBJ1-2; tentatively, D is TRBD1 (5 bases). V was clipped by 4 bases and J by 4 bases, with 7 bases between them. CDR3 size: 12 residues. The germline gives CDR1 SGHTA, CDR2 FQGNSA. CDR3 residues: CASSSQGYGYTF. CDR3 nucleotides: TGTGCCAGCAGCTCCCAGGGCTATGGCTACACCTTC.

In its sample, this clone was seen a few times. This rearrangement joins TRBV15 to TRBJ1-1; TRBD1 agrees at 8 bases. Per germline, CDR1 LNHNV and CDR2 YYDKDF (reference sequence). V was pared by 8 bases and J by 0 bases, with 11 bases of the junction left unmatched. The CDR3 is 16 residues long. This CDR3 is CATLPDRAYMNTEAFF. The DNA of the CDR3 is TGTGCCACCCTGCCGGACAGGGCGTACATGAACACTGAAGCTTTCTTT.

This clone showed up just once. The V gene is TRBV19, the J gene TRBJ2-1, with 10 bases that match TRBD1. V gave up 4 bases and J gave up 6 bases; unmatched junction bases: 6. The germline V gene encodes CDR1 LNHDA and CDR2 SQIVND (reference sequence). This CDR3 contains 15 residues. The CDR3 is CASSTGQGRANEQFF. DNA of the CDR3: TGTGCCAGTAGTACGGGACAGGGGAGGGCCAATGAGCAGTTCTTC.

The chain carries TRBV7-2 and TRBJ2-3, with TRBD2 matching over 10 bases. This CDR3 spans 18 amino acids. J lost 1 base, V lost 1 base, and 8 bases had no gene match. CDR1 is SGHTA, CDR2 FQGNSA, per germline. The CDR3 DNA follows: TGTGCCAGCAGCTTAGAGAGAAGCGGGAGGGCGGGCACAGATACGCAGTATTTT. Translating it yields CASSLERSGRAGTDTQYF.

The chain joins TRBV6-1 to TRBJ2-1; 8 nucleotides line up with TRBD1. CDR1 and CDR2 from the germline V gene are MNHNS and SASEGT. The junction had 1 base not matched to a gene; V was cut back by 1 base and J by 2 bases. The CDR3 covers 15 residues. CDR3 bases: TGTGCCAGCAGTGAAGAGGACAGGGCCTACAATGAGCAGTTCTTC. It is translated as CASSEEDRAYNEQFF.

This chain connects TRBV5-6 to TRBJ2-2, with TRBD1 matching over 8 bases. From germline, CDR1 is SGHDT and CDR2 YYEEEE. The CDR3 is 16 residues long. The V and J ends lost 4 bases and 1 base, in that order; junction bases with no gene match: 6. CDR3 sequence (DNA): TGTGCCAGCAGCACCCACAGGGGGGTGAACACCGGGGAGCTGTTTTTT. Translating it yields CASSTHRGVNTGELFF.